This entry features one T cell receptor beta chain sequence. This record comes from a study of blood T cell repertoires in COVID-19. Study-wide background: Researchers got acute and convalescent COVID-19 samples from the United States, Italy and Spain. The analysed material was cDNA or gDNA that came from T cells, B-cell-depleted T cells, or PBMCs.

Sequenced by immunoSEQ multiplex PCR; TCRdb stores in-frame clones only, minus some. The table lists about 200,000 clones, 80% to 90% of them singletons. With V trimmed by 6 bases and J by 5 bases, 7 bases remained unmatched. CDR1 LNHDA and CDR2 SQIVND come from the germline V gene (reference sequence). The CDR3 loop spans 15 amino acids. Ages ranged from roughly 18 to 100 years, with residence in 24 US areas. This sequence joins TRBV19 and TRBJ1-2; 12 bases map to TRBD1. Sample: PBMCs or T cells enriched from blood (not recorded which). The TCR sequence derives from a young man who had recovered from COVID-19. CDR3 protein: CASRPGTGGWYGYTF. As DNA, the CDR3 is TGTGCCAGTAGACCCGGGACAGGGGGCTGGTATGGCTACACCTTC.